Below are 7 T cell receptor beta chains sequenced from a single sample in a study of metastatic and nonmetastatic thyroid tumors. No treatment had been given to any patient before thyroid surgery. With MiXCR, TCRdb reprocessed the PCR reads. Among 45,000 to 65,000 clones listed, about 15% were seen once. Sequencing input: blood. These receptors originate from a female donor with papillary thyroid cancer or a benign thyroid nodule (not recorded which). Some clones in this sample may be carry-over from other donors' samples.

The chain carries TRBV28 and TRBJ2-7; D not resolved. From germline, CDR1 is MDHEN and CDR2 SYDVKM. CDR3 length equals 13 residues. V lost 6 bases and J 2 bases, leaving 11 bases between the germline ends. CDR3: CASRPGGPYEQYF. DNA for the CDR3: TGTGCCAGCAGGCCTGGCGGACCCTACGAGCAGTACTTC.

Remarks on this clone: One end of the junction is discordant with germline, which a read error may explain. J is TRBJ1-5 and V is TRBV6-1; D is uncertain. The CDR3 sequence is 15 residues long. Germline CDR1 is MNHNS and CDR2 is SASEGT. CDR3 protein: CARRTRQSEYQPQNF. The CDR3 nucleotides are TGTGCCAGACGTACTAGGCAGTCGGAATATCAGCCCCAGAATTTT.

This sequence joins TRBV10-2 and TRBJ2-3; D assignment may be TRBD1 or TRBD2 (5 bases each). The CDR3 extends over 16 amino acids. Trimming stripped 10 bases from V and 1 base from J, with 21 bases between. The germline V gene has CDR1 WSHSY and CDR2 SAAADI. CDR3 sequence reads: CAILPSGAGRTDTQYF. CDR3 nucleotides: TGCGCCATCCTTCCAAGTGGGGCGGGTCGCACAGATACGCAGTATTTT.

This chain links TRBV3-1 with TRBJ1-2, with 12 bases lining up with TRBD1. CDR3 length: 15 residues. V lost 6 bases and J lost 7; bases outside the gene matches: 9. CDR1 is LGHDT and CDR2 is YNNKEL in the germline V gene (reference sequence). CDR3 loop: CASRRGQGAEGGYTF. CDR3 bases: TGTGCCAGCAGACGGGGACAGGGGGCAGAGGGTGGCTACACCTTC.

Only a few counts were recorded for this clone. Given a much more abundant clone one base away, this may be a read error. The J gene is TRBJ1-1, the V gene TRBV6-9; D perhaps matches TRBD1 (6 bases). The CDR3 spans 16 residues. In germline, CDR1 is MNHGY, CDR2 SVAAGI. CDR3 residues: CASGGVDSLLNTEAFF. CDR3 sequence (DNA): TGCGCCAGTGGGGGGGTGGACAGCCTGCTGAACACTGAGGCTTTCTTT.

This clone was detected only a few times. The chain employs TRBV6-1 and TRBJ2-6, with 12 bases identical to TRBD2. CDR3 length: 17 residues. Germline CDR1 and CDR2: MNHNS and SASEGT. V lost 6 bases to trimming and J lost 2 bases; unmatched junction nucleotides: 5. The CDR3 protein is CASRTSGRKAGANVLTF. In nucleotides, the CDR3 is TGTGCCAGCAGGACTAGCGGGAGAAAGGCTGGGGCCAACGTCCTGACTTTC.

Ten or more counts support this clone. The chain uses TRBV7-3 and TRBJ2-2, with D unresolved. The V gene lost 8 bases and the J gene lost 3 bases, with 13 bases spanning the gap. Germline V gives CDR1 SGHTA, CDR2 FQGTGA. The CDR3 runs 14 residues. The CDR3 DNA follows: TGTGCCAGCCAGTGGGCAGAGCACACCGGGGAGCTGTTTTTT. It yields the protein CASQWAEHTGELFF.